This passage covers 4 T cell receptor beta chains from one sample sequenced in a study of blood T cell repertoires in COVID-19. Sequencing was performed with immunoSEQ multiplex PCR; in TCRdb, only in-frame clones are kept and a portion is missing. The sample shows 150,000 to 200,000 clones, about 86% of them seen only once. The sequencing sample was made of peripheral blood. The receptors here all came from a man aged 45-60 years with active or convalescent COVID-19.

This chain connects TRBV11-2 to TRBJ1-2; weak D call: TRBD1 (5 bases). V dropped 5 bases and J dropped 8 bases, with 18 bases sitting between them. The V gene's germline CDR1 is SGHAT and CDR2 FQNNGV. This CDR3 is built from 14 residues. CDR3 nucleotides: TGTGCCAGCAGCGCCGTCGGGGGTCCCCTCGGCTACACCTTC. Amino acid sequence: CASSAVGGPLGYTF.

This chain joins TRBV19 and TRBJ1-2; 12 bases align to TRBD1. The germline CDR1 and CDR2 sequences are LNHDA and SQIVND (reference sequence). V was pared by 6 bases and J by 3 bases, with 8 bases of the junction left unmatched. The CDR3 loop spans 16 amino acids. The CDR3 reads CASRGTGGDHYYGYTF. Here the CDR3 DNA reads TGTGCCAGTAGAGGGACAGGGGGCGACCACTACTATGGCTACACCTTC.

CDR3 sequence (DNA): TGTGCCAGTAGTAGCCAGGGAATTCAGCCCCAGCATTTT. It translates to CASSSQGIQPQHF. The chain links TRBV19 to TRBJ1-5, with D maybe TRBD1 (5 bases). The V gene lost 4 bases and the J gene lost 6 bases, with 10 bases spanning the gap. The germline gives CDR1 LNHDA, CDR2 SQIVND (reference sequence). The CDR3 extends over 13 amino acids.

The CDR3 DNA sequence: TGTGCCAGTAGTATTGGACCTAGCGGGGGGGTTTACGAGCAGTACTTC. Translating gives CASSIGPSGGVYEQYF. V and J are TRBV19 and TRBJ2-7; TRBD2 aligns across 12 bases. The germline V gene has CDR1 LNHDA and CDR2 SQIVND (reference sequence). The CDR3 length is 16 residues. Germline trimming cut 3 bases from V and 4 bases from J; bases unmatched to any gene: 7.